This T cell receptor (beta chain) is from a study of blood T cell repertoires in COVID-19. Study in general: Researchers got acute and convalescent COVID-19 samples from the United States, Italy and Spain. T cells, B-cell-depleted T cells, or PBMCs supplied cDNA or gDNA.

Original analysis: Counts of nucleated cells, estimated from reference gene primer amplification, were obtained. Generated by immunoSEQ multiplex PCR, the TCRdb table keeps only in-frame clones and is missing some. V, J and clone size are those of that table, while D and trimming were read from the DNA. The repertoire has a few hundred thousand clones, roughly 90% of them found once; the top ten carry under 15%. V shed 5 bases and J shed 8 bases, with 10 bases lying between them. The CDR3 has 13 residues. CDR1 is LNHDA, CDR2 SQIVND, per germline (reference sequence). The TCR sequence derives from a woman aged 55-70 years with acute or convalescent COVID-19. This chain joins TRBV19 and TRBJ1-6; D unclear. Sequenced material: peripheral blood. The CDR3 protein is CASSRGVDSPLHF. The CDR3 DNA sequence: TGTGCCAGTAGTCGTGGAGTGGATTCACCCCTCCACTTT.